Listed below are T cell receptor beta chains from one sample, sequenced in a study of spatial heterogeneity in lung cancer. TCRdb reprocessed the 5' RACE reads via MiXCR and lists one record per CDR3 protein. Among about 52,000 distinct CDR3 sequences listed, 7.4% were seen once. Sequenced material: PBMCs, taken at follow-up. The receptors here all came from a female donor with early-stage non-small cell lung cancer. Each CDR3 is given without its conserved first and last residue. Each record gives: V gene, J gene, CDR3 protein.

TRBV5-4	TRBJ1-2	ASSPGGSPNYGYT
TRBV9	TRBJ2-2	ASSGNRGRVGELF
TRBV6-1	TRBJ1-4	ATVDRPNEKLF
TRBV10-3	TRBJ1-1	AISDPTYMNTEAF
TRBV12-3/TRBV12-4	TRBJ1-4	ASSPRGESEKLF
TRBV6-5	TRBJ2-2	ASMTLPNTGELF
TRBV5-1	TRBJ2-3	ASSLGRGLDGDTQY
TRBV20-1	TRBJ2-1	SGEGGRENEQF
TRBV10-3	TRBJ1-5	AISEEDTGDLQPQH
TRBV18	TRBJ1-1	ASSPRTGNTEAF
TRBV2	TRBJ2-2	ASSGQGGTGELF
TRBV13	TRBJ2-7	ASSLGAGGIDEQY
TRBV28	TRBJ2-3	ASSTPTGTDTQY
TRBV4-1	TRBJ1-1	ASSQDRTGARGTEAF
TRBV7-9	TRBJ2-5	ASSLTGTQETQY
TRBV12-3/TRBV12-4	TRBJ1-1	ASREQGTWTEAF
TRBV20-1	TRBJ1-1	SASREFTTEAF
TRBV2	TRBJ2-3	ASSADLRDTQY
TRBV28	TRBJ2-3	ASRQDPTDTQY
TRBV6-2/TRBV6-3	TRBJ1-1	ASSYGRDDVTTAF
TRBV29-1	TRBJ1-2	SGTLGVSNGYT
TRBV7-9	TRBJ2-6	ASSSPSSGANVLT
TRBV5-8	TRBJ1-6	ASSLEGDSPLH
TRBV10-2	TRBJ2-1	ASSEPGLGYSEQF
TRBV6-5	TRBJ2-7	ASSRGSGYEQY
TRBV6-2/TRBV6-3	TRBJ2-2	ASITSANTGELF
TRBV2	TRBJ1-1	ASSAFKGTEAF
TRBV11-2	TRBJ1-4	ASSLGSEKLF
TRBV11-2	TRBJ2-3	ASSFADSTDTQY
TRBV10-2	TRBJ1-5	ASSPSGTNQPQH
TRBV6-6	TRBJ2-7	ASSLDREQY
TRBV6-2/TRBV6-3	TRBJ2-5	ASSSTPGRGTQY
TRBV6-5	TRBJ1-6	ASTKDSPNNSPLH
TRBV5-1	TRBJ2-5	ASSPLELQETQY
TRBV7-2	TRBJ2-3	ASSLRGAADTQY
TRBV6-6	TRBJ1-2	ASSSRIGSGYT
TRBV9	TRBJ2-3	ASSVIQRSWGTDTQY
TRBV20-1	TRBJ1-1	SARGWSTEAF
TRBV10-2	TRBJ2-7	ASSNYHRDRYTYEQY
TRBV7-2	TRBJ2-5	ASSSHTGTALETQY
TRBV7-9	TRBJ1-5	ASSRAGDGRQPQH
TRBV20-1	TRBJ2-1	SARDAGGAGVEQF
TRBV4-1	TRBJ2-5	ASSQELAGPETQY
TRBV6-1	TRBJ1-5	ASSLLEGQPQH
TRBV5-1	TRBJ2-3	ASSLPGTRVTQY
TRBV12-5	TRBJ2-4	ASEGQAKNIQY
TRBV29-1	TRBJ2-5	SAELETQY